A selection of T cell receptor beta chains follows, all from one sample in a study of cytomegalovirus exposure and HLA in healthy donors. Profiled with immunoSEQ multiplex PCR; TCRdb holds only in-frame clones, not every one. The table has roughly 200,000 clones, more than 65% seen once. Sequenced material: PBMCs. These receptors were obtained from a female donor in good health and CMV-seronegative. Both conserved end residues are part of each CDR3. D genes are given only for firm matches. Size tells how often a clone was seen (once, few, many) or the class of an expanded clone, and some rows leave it out.

- | TRBJ2-1 | TRBD2 | TRBV27 | 16 | TGTGCCAGCAGTCTCCGACTAGCGGGAGGGCCTAGTGAGCAGTTCTTC | CASSLRLAGGPSEQFF
- | TRBJ1-4 | TRBD1 | TRBV7-9 | 16 | TGTGCCAGCAGCGTGCACAAGGGACAGGTCGGAGAAAAACTGTTTTTT | CASSVHKGQVGEKLFF
- | TRBJ2-7 | - | TRBV18 | 14 | TGTGCCAGCTCACCGTACGGACTTACCTACGAGCAGTACTTC | CASSPYGLTYEQYF
- | TRBJ2-7 | - | TRBV4-1 | 15 | TGCGCCAGCAGCCAAGAAACCACAGTTACCTACGAGCAGTACTTC | CASSQETTVTYEQYF
- | TRBJ2-3 | - | TRBV10-2 | 15 | TGCGCCAGCAGTGCCTACAGGGTTAGCACAGATACGCAGTATTTT | CASSAYRVSTDTQYF
- | TRBJ2-2 | TRBD1 | TRBV28 | 12 | TGTGCCACCCGACAGGGGGCCGGGGAGCTGTTTTTT | CATRQGAGELFF
- | TRBJ2-5 | TRBD2 | TRBV5-4 | 14 | TGTGCCAGCAGCTTAGCGGGGGTTCCCGAGACCCAGTACTTC | CASSLAGVPETQYF
once | TRBJ2-2 | TRBD2 | TRBV11-3 | 16 | TGTGCCAGCAGCCCAGGTCGGACTAGCAACACCGGGGAGCTGTTTTTT | CASSPGRTSNTGELFF
- | TRBJ2-2 | - | TRBV5-6 | 16 | TGTGCCAGCAGCTTGAGGGCAGGGGCTGGCACCGGGGAGCTGTTTTTT | CASSLRAGAGTGELFF
- | TRBJ2-5 | TRBD2 | TRBV28 | 16 | TGTGCCAGCAGTCGTGGACTAGCGGGAGCCGGGGAGACCCAGTACTTC | CASSRGLAGAGETQYF
- | TRBJ2-5 | - | TRBV25-1 | 16 | TGTGCCAGCAGTGAATTGAACAACAAGTATCAAGAGACCCAGTACTTC | CASSELNNKYQETQYF
- | TRBJ1-2 | - | TRBV9 | 15 | TGTGCCAGCAGCGTAGACCCCTACCCTAACTATGGCTACACCTTC | CASSVDPYPNYGYTF
once | TRBJ2-5 | TRBD1 | TRBV6-6 | 15 | TGTGCCAGCAGTTACTACGGAGAGGGGGCGGAGACCCAGTACTTC | CASSYYGEGAETQYF
- | TRBJ1-3 | - | TRBV5-1 | 14 | TGCGCCAGCAGCTTGGAAGCCCTTGATAACACCATATATTTT | CASSLEALDNTIYF
- | TRBJ2-2 | - | TRBV5-1 | 16 | TGCGCCAGCAGCTACGGAGGACGCGCGAACACCGGGGAGCTGTTTTTT | CASSYGGRANTGELFF
- | TRBJ2-7 | - | TRBV6-6 | 12 | TGTGCCAGCAACGGAGGCTCCTACGAGCAGTACTTC | CASNGGSYEQYF
- | TRBJ1-3 | - | TRBV9 | 15 | TGTGCCAGCAGCGTCGACAGTTACTCTGGAAACACCATATATTTT | CASSVDSYSGNTIYF
- | TRBJ2-5 | - | TRBV5-1 | 14 | TGCGCCAGCAGCTTGAGGGACTCTAGGGAGACCCAGTACTTC | CASSLRDSRETQYF
- | TRBJ2-1 | TRBD2 | TRBV19 | 16 | TGTGCCAGCCGGGGGACTAGCGGGCCTACCTACAATGAGCAGTTCTTC | CASRGTSGPTYNEQFF
- | TRBJ2-6 | TRBD1 | TRBV7-9 | 18 | TGTTCCAGCAGCCACCCCGAGGGGGCGGTTTCTGGGGCCAACGTCCTGACTTTC | CSSSHPEGAVSGANVLTF
- | TRBJ2-5 | TRBD2 | TRBV13 | 14 | TGTGCCAGCACTCTAGCGGGGAGTCCGGGGACCCAGTACTTC | CASTLAGSPGTQYF
- | TRBJ1-5 | TRBD1 | TRBV16 | 15 | TGTGCCAGCAGCCAGGGACAGGCCGGCAATCAGCCCCAGCATTTT | CASSQGQAGNQPQHF
once | TRBJ1-5 | TRBD1 | TRBV5-1 | 14 | TGCGCCAGCAGCCCTACAGGGGGTGTACAGCCCCAGCATTTT | CASSPTGGVQPQHF
- | TRBJ2-7 | TRBD2 | TRBV12-5 | 15 | TGTGCTAGTCCCATGGGGGGGAGGGCCGGTTACGAGCAGTACTTC | CASPMGGRAGYEQYF
- | TRBJ1-2 | - | TRBV5-4 | 14 | TGTGCCAGCAACCGTCGGCCGACTGACTATGGCTACACCTTC | CASNRRPTDYGYTF
- | TRBJ1-5 | - | TRBV6-1 | 12 | TGTGCCAGCAGCCCGAGCAATCAGCCCCAGCATTTT | CASSPSNQPQHF
- | TRBJ2-3 | - | TRBV4-3 | 14 | TGCGCCAGCAGCCCGGACTTCCGAACAGATACGCAGTATTTT | CASSPDFRTDTQYF
- | TRBJ1-2 | - | TRBV10-3 | 12 | TGTGCCATCAGGGGGGGGGACTATGGCTACACCTTC | CAIRGGDYGYTF
once | TRBJ2-3 | TRBD2 | TRBV9 | 15 | TGTGCCAGCAGCGTAGTAGGACTAGCGACAGATACGCAGTATTTT | CASSVVGLATDTQYF
few | TRBJ1-6 | TRBD1 | TRBV28 | 16 | TGTGCCAGCAGTCCTACCGGGACAGGCGATAATTCACCCCTCCACTTT | CASSPTGTGDNSPLHF
- | TRBJ2-3 | - | TRBV2 | 12 | TGTGCCAGTGACCCAGGGGCAGATACGCAGTATTTT | CASDPGADTQYF
- | TRBJ2-2 | TRBD2 | TRBV28 | 17 | TGTGCCAGCAGTTTATTAGCGGGAGTGGGTTACACCGGGGAGCTGTTTTTT | CASSLLAGVGYTGELFF
- | TRBJ2-7 | - | TRBV5-1 | 15 | TGCGCCAGCAGCCGGGGAGGAAGCCGGGAGTCCGAGCAGTACTTC | CASSRGGSRESEQYF
- | TRBJ1-3 | - | TRBV27 | 15 | TGTGCCAGCAGTATACAGGGAGGGGCTGGAAACACCATATATTTT | CASSIQGGAGNTIYF
- | TRBJ2-5 | TRBD2 | TRBV4-1 | 16 | TGCGCCAGCAGCCTCGCTAGCGGGGCCCTACAAGAGACCCAGTACTTC | CASSLASGALQETQYF
- | TRBJ2-2 | TRBD2 | TRBV4-1 | 18 | TGCGCCAGCAGCCTCCGTCTTAGCGGGAGTTCCGGCACCGGGGAGCTGTTTTTT | CASSLRLSGSSGTGELFF
few | TRBJ1-1 | - | TRBV7-9 | 16 | TGTGCCAGCAGCTCGCGGCGATGGGGGGATAATACTGAAGCTTTCTTT | CASSSRRWGDNTEAFF
- | TRBJ2-5 | TRBD1 | TRBV29-1 | 12 | TGCAGCGTGGGACAGGCCGGAGAGACCCAGTACTTC | CSVGQAGETQYF
- | TRBJ1-5 | - | TRBV2 | 12 | TGTGCCAGCAGGGACAGAGGTCAGCCCCAGCATTTT | CASRDRGQPQHF
- | TRBJ1-4 | - | TRBV5-1 | 16 | TGCGCCAGCAGCGAAGGACTGTCAGAGAGTAATGAAAAACTGTTTTTT | CASSEGLSESNEKLFF
- | TRBJ1-5 | TRBD1 | TRBV30 | 12 | TGTGCCTGGGGGACAGGCAATCAGCCCCAGCATTTT | CAWGTGNQPQHF
- | TRBJ2-3 | TRBD2 | TRBV6-1 | 14 | TGTGCCAGCACATCCGGACTAGCAACTGATACGCAGTATTTT | CASTSGLATDTQYF
- | TRBJ2-7 | TRBD1 | TRBV6-5 | 15 | TGTGCCAGCAGTTTTACCGGGACAGGGTCCTACGAGCAGTACTTC | CASSFTGTGSYEQYF
- | TRBJ2-3 | - | TRBV6-4 | 16 | TGTGCCAGCAGTGACTCTCCCGGACGGGGTACAGATACGCAGTATTTT | CASSDSPGRGTDTQYF
- | TRBJ2-5 | TRBD2 | TRBV13 | 14 | TGTGCCAGCAGCCCCGGGACTAGCGGGGAGACCCAGTACTTC | CASSPGTSGETQYF
- | TRBJ2-3 | TRBD1 | TRBV5-1 | 15 | TGCGCCAGCAGCTTGCAGGGGGCTGGCACAGATACGCAGTATTTT | CASSLQGAGTDTQYF
- | TRBJ1-1 | - | TRBV28 | 15 | TGTGCCAGCACGTTAGACAACCGGATGAACACTGAAGCTTTCTTT | CASTLDNRMNTEAFF
- | TRBJ2-7 | - | TRBV5-1 | 14 | TGCGCCAGCAGCTTTGGACAGCTTCTCTACGAGCAGTACTTC | CASSFGQLLYEQYF
- | TRBJ2-1 | TRBD2 | TRBV18 | 15 | TGTGCCAGCTCACCACTCCCGGGAGGGAGGAATGAGCAGTTCTTC | CASSPLPGGRNEQFF
- | TRBJ2-1 | TRBD2 | TRBV27 | 15 | TGTGCCAGCAGTTTAATAGCGGGAGGTAACAATGAGCAGTTCTTC | CASSLIAGGNNEQFF
- | TRBJ1-1 | - | TRBV5-6 | 14 | TGTGCCAGCACCGAAGGGGGAAGGAACACTGAAGCTTTCTTT | CASTEGGRNTEAFF
few | TRBJ2-7 | TRBD1 | TRBV27 | 15 | TGTGCCAGCAGTTTTGGGATGGGACAGGTTTACGAGCAGTACTTC | CASSFGMGQVYEQYF
- | TRBJ1-2 | TRBD1 | TRBV5-1 | 14 | TGCGCCAGCAGCCGGGGACAGGGGGGCTATGGCTACACCTTC | CASSRGQGGYGYTF